Shown below are 2 T cell receptor beta chains from a single sample sequenced in a study of shared clonotypes between healthy human individuals. TCRdb's table, derived via immunoSEQ multiplex PCR, lists solely in-frame clones and lacks some. Found here are about 2.3 million clones, 85% to 95% of them singletons; the top ten hold about 0.36%. The sequencing sample was made of naive CD4+ T cells from PBMCs. As to subset: CD45RA+ positively selected. These receptors originate from a man aged 18 to 30 in good health. Some clones in this sample may be carry-over from other donors' samples.

The chain links TRBV25-1 to TRBJ2-7, with D possibly TRBD2 on 6 matching bases. With 1 base removed from V and 2 bases from J, the gap between germline ends came to 12 bases. This CDR3 has 15 residues. Germline CDR1 MGHDK, CDR2 SYGVNS. This CDR3 reads CASSESRGQTYEQYF. The CDR3 bases are TGTGCCAGCAGTGAATCGCGGGGTCAGACCTACGAGCAGTACTTC.

The J gene is TRBJ1-6, the V gene TRBV29-1; perhaps TRBD1 as D (5 bases). Looked up from germline, CDR1 is SQVTM and CDR2 is ANQGSEA. V was pared by 4 bases and J by 10 bases, with 14 bases between. The CDR3 has 13 amino acids. CDR3 sequence: CSVGAGPGSPLHF. The DNA for the CDR3 is TGCAGCGTTGGAGCAGGGCCCGGATCACCCCTCCACTTT. Complete variable domain (other parts from reference TRBV29-1 and TRBJ1-6): SAVISQKPSRDICQRGTSLTIQCQVDSQVTMMFWYRQQPGQSLTLIATANQGSEATYESGFVIDKFPISRPNLTFSTLTVSNMSPEDSSIYLCSVGAGPGSPLHFGNGTRLTVT.